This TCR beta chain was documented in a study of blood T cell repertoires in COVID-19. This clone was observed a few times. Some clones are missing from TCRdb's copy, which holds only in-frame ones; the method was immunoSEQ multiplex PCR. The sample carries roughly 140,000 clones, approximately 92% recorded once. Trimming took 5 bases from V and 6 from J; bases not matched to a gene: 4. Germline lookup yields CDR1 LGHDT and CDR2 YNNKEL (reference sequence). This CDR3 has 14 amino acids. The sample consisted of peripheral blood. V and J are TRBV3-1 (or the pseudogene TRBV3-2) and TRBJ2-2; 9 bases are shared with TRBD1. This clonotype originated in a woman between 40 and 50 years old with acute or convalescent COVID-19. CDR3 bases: TGTGCCAGCAGCAACCACAGGGGGCCCGGGGAGCTGTTTTTT. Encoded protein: CASSNHRGPGELFF.